This section outlines one T cell receptor beta chain sequence together with its context. Its antigen is not identified. It was with 60 Vbeta and 13 Jbeta primers that the PCR ran. Sequencing was performed with immunoSEQ multiplex PCR; in TCRdb, only in-frame clones are kept and a portion is missing. The sample records over 90,000 clones, about 73% being singletons. Germline V gives CDR1 LNHDA, CDR2 SQIVND (reference sequence). The V and J ends lost 6 bases and 7 bases respectively, with 19 bases between them. This CDR3 spans 15 amino acids. The data originate from a study of cytomegalovirus exposure and HLA in healthy donors. Study observations and caveats: A link between a missense DCLRE1C variant and TCR beta V- and J-gene trimming emerged from a later analysis. Later analysis suggested links between common viral pathogens and several top significant clusters. Specific recognition of CMV antigens was confirmed in vitro for three chains (all CMV-associated).

This sequence was found in a woman aged 45-65 years in good health and CMV-seropositive. Sequences were obtained from PBMCs. The chain is built from TRBV19 and TRBJ2-1; possible D gene TRBD2, 6 bases. CDR3 sequence (DNA): TGTGCCAGTAGGGCGAGGGGCGGGATTAGGAATGAGCAGTTCTTC. This codes for CASRARGGIRNEQFF.